This T cell receptor beta chain was recovered during a study of CD8+ T cells in alopecia areata. At the level of the study: Those patients who were treated received oral tofacitinib, which was given at 5 to 10 mg twice daily for moderate-to-severe alopecia areata. Study results and caveats: Possibly because of HLA-related factors, TCR sharing was less clear across patients than in mice.

With respect to this clone: The antigen remains undetermined.

Extracted RNA was reverse transcribed into cDNA, the sequencing template. This table comes from immunoSEQ multiplex PCR, and its TCRdb copy is limited to in-frame clones, with some not included. The table lists about 97,000 clones, 35% to 45% of them singletons. V was clipped by 0 bases and J by 5 bases, with 10 bases between them. This CDR3 contains 14 residues. Germline V CDR1 and CDR2: KGHSH, LQKENI. The sequenced sample was CD4+ T cells sorted from blood. The receptor was derived from a human donor with alopecia areata. The chain employs TRBV18 and TRBJ2-5, with no clear D. For the CDR3, the DNA is TGTGCCAGCTCACCACCGAACCCAAGGGAGACCCAGTACTTC. Its translation: CASSPPNPRETQYF.